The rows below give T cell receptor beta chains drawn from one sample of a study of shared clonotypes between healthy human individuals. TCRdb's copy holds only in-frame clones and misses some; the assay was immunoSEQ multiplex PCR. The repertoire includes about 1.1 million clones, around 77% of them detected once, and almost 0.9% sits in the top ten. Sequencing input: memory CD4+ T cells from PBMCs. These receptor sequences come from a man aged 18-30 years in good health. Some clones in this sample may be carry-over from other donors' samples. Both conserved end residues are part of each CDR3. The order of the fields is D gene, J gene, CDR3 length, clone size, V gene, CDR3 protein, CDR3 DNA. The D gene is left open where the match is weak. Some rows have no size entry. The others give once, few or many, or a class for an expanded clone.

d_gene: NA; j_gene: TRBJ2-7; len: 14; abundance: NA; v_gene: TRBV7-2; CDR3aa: CASSLGGTLYEQYF; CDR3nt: TGTGCCAGCAGCTTAGGGGGGACACTCTACGAGCAGTACTTC
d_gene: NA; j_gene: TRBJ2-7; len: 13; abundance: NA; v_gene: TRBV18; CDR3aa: CASSVADSYEQYF; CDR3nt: TGTGCCAGCTCAGTGGCCGACTCCTACGAGCAGTACTTC
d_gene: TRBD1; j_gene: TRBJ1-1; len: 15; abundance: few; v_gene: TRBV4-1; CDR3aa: CASSQGQGAFTEAFF; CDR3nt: TGCGCCAGCAGCCAAGGGCAGGGGGCTTTCACTGAAGCTTTCTTT
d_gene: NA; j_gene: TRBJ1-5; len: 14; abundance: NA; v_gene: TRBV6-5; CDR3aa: CASSYMGADQPQHF; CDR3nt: TGTGCCAGCAGTTATATGGGGGCAGATCAGCCCCAGCATTTT
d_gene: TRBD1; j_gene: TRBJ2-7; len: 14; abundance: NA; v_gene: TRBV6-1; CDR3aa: CASSTTRGRYEQYF; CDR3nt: TGTGCCAGCAGTACTACCAGGGGGCGCTACGAGCAGTACTTC
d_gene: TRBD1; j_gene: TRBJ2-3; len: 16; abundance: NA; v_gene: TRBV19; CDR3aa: CASSRLPRGRSDTQYF; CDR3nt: TGTGCCAGTAGTAGGCTTCCCAGGGGGCGGTCAGATACGCAGTATTTT
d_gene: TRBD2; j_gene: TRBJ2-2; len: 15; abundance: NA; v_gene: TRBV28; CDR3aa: CASSRTSWDTGELFF; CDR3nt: TGTGCCAGCAGCCGGACTAGTTGGGACACCGGGGAGCTGTTTTTT
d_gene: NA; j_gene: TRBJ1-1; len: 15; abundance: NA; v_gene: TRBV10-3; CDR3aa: CAISESDRTYTEAFF; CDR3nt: TGTGCCATCAGTGAGTCGGACAGAACCTACACTGAAGCTTTCTTT
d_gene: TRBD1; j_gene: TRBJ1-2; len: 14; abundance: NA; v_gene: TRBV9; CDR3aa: CASSVGTGDYGYTF; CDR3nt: TGTGCCAGCAGCGTAGGAACAGGGGACTATGGCTACACCTTC
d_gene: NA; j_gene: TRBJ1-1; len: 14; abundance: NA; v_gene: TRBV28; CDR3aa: CATHQGGAWTEAFF; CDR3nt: TGTGCCACGCACCAGGGCGGGGCGTGGACTGAAGCTTTCTTT
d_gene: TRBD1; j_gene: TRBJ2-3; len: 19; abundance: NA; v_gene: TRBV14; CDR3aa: CASSRSQGAIWLDTDTQYF; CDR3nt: TGTGCCAGCAGCCGGAGCCAGGGGGCTATATGGTTGGACACAGATACGCAGTATTTT
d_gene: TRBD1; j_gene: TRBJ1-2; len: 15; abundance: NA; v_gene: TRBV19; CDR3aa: CASTSWTGGGGGYTF; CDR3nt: TGTGCCAGTACATCTTGGACAGGGGGCGGAGGAGGCTACACCTTC
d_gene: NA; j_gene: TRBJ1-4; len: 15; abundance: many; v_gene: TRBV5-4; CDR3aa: CASSTNIQGHEKLFF; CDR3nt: TGTGCCAGCAGCACGAACATCCAGGGTCATGAAAAACTGTTTTTT
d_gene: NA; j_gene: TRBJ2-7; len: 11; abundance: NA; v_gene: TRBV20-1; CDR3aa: CSTNRAYEQYF; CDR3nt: TGCAGTACAAACAGGGCCTACGAGCAGTACTTC
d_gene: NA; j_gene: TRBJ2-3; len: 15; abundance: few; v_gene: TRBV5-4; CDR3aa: CASSLGIGGDDTQYF; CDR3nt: TGTGCCAGCAGCTTGGGGATTGGCGGGGACGATACGCAGTATTTT
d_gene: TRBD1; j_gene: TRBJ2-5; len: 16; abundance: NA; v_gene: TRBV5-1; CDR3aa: CASSSLARGMGETQYF; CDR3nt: TGCGCCAGCAGCTCCCTGGCCAGGGGGATGGGCGAGACCCAGTACTTC
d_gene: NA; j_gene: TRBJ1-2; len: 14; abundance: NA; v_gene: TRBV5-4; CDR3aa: CASSLESGEGGYTF; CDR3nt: TGTGCCAGCAGCTTGGAATCTGGGGAGGGCGGCTACACCTTC
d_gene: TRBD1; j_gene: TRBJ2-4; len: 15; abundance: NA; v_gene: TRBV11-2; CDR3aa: CASSLAWTGEDIQYF; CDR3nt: TGTGCCAGCAGCTTAGCCTGGACAGGGGAAGACATTCAGTACTTC
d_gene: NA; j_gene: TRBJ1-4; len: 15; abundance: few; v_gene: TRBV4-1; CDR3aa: CASSQAGAANEKLFF; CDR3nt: TGCGCCAGCAGCCAAGCGGGAGCAGCTAATGAAAAACTGTTTTTT
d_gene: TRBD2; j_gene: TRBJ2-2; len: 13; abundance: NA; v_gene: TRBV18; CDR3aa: CASSPPRDYWRFF; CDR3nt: TGTGCCAGCTCACCCCCCCGGGACTACTGGAGGTTTTTT
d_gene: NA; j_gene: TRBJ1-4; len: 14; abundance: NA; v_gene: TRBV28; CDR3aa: CASSLGTWREKLFF; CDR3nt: TGTGCCAGCAGTTTAGGGACCTGGAGGGAAAAACTGTTTTTT
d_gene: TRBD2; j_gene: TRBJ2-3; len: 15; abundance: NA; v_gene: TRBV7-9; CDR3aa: CASNRLAGNFDTQYF; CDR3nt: TGTGCCAGCAATAGACTAGCGGGTAATTTCGATACGCAGTATTTT
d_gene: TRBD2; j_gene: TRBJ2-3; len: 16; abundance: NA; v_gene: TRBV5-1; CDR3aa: CASSDPGLGTSDTQYF; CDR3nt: TGCGCCAGCAGCGACCCGGGACTAGGGACCTCAGATACGCAGTATTTT
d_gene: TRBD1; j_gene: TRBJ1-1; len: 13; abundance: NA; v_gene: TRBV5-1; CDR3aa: CASSLTGGTEAFF; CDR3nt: TGCGCCAGCAGCCTTACAGGGGGCACTGAAGCTTTCTTT
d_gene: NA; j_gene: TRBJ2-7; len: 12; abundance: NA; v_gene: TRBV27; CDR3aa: CASSSTAGEQYF; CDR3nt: TGTGCCAGCAGTTCCACGGCGGGCGAGCAGTACTTC
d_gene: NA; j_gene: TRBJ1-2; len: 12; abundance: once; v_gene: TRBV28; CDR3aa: CASSLRDRGYTF; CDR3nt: TGTGCCAGCAGTCTCCGGGACCGGGGCTACACCTTC
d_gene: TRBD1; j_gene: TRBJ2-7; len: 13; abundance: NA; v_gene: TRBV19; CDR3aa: CASSITGAYEQYF; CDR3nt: TGTGCCAGTAGTATAACAGGGGCCTACGAGCAGTACTTC
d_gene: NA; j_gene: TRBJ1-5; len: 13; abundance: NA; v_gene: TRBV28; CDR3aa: CASRGRGNQPQHF; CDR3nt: TGTGCCAGCAGGGGTAGGGGGAATCAGCCCCAGCATTTT
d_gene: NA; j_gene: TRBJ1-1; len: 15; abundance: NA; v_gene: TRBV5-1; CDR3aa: CASSPGTGIGTEAFF; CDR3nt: TGCGCCAGCAGCCCAGGGACCGGAATTGGCACTGAAGCTTTCTTT
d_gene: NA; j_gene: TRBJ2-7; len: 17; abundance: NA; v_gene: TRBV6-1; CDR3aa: CASSERVGRPSSYEQYF; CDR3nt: TGTGCCAGCAGTGAACGGGTGGGCAGGCCAAGCTCCTACGAGCAGTACTTC
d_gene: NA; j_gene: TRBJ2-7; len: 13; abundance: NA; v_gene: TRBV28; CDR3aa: CASSATPVYEQYF; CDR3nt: TGTGCCAGCAGCGCTACGCCGGTCTACGAGCAGTACTTC
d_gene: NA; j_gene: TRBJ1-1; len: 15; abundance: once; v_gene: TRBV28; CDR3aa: CASSFLWERNTEAFF; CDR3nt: TGTGCCAGCAGTTTCCTGTGGGAAAGAAACACTGAAGCTTTCTTT
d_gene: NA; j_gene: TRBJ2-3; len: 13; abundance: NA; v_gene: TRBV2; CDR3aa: CASSGERSDTQYF; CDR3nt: TGTGCCAGCAGTGGGGAACGCTCAGATACGCAGTATTTT
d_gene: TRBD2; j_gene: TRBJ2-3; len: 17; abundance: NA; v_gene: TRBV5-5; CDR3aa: CASSRTLTSGNTDTQYF; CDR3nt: TGTGCCAGCAGTCGCACGTTAACTAGCGGGAACACAGATACGCAGTATTTT
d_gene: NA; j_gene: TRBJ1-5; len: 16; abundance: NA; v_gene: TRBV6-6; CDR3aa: CASSSPGGDSNQPQHF; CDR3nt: TGTGCCAGCAGTTCCCCGGGGGGGGATAGCAATCAGCCCCAGCATTTT
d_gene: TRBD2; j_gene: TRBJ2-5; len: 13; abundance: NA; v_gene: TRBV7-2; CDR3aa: CASSMGLVETQYF; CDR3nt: TGTGCCAGCAGCATGGGACTAGTGGAGACCCAGTACTTC
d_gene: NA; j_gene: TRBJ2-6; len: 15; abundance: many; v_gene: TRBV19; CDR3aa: CASSYSGTGANVLTF; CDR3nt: TGTGCCAGTAGTTATTCAGGGACTGGGGCCAACGTCCTGACTTTC
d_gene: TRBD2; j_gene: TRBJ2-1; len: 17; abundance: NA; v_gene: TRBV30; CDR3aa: CAWSVGLAGSINNEQFF; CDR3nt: TGTGCCTGGAGTGTGGGACTAGCGGGTTCCATTAACAATGAGCAGTTCTTC
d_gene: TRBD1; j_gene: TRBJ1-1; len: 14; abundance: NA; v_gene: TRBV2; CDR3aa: CASREDRLDTEAFF; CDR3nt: TGTGCCAGCAGAGAGGACAGGTTGGACACTGAAGCTTTCTTT
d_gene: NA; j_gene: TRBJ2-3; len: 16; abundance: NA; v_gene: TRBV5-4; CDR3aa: CASSPGGQGGTDTQYF; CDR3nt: TGTGCCAGCAGCCCTGGAGGACAGGGAGGGACAGATACGCAGTATTTT
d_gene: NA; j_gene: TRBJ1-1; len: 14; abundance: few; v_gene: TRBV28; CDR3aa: CASGWSWGTTEAFF; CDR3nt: TGTGCCAGCGGCTGGAGTTGGGGGACCACTGAAGCTTTCTTT
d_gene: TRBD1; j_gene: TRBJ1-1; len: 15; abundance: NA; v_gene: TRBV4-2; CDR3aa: CASSQLLTGTTEAFF; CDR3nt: TGTGCCAGCAGCCAACTCCTGACAGGGACCACTGAAGCTTTCTTT
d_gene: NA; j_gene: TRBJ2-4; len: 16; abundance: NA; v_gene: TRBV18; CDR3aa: CASSTQGGLAKNIQYF; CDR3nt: TGTGCCAGCTCAACCCAGGGGGGTCTAGCCAAAAACATTCAGTACTTC
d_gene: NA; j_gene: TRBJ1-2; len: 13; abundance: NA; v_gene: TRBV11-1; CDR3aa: CASTISGPYGYTF; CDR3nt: TGTGCCAGCACTATTTCGGGACCTTATGGCTACACCTTC
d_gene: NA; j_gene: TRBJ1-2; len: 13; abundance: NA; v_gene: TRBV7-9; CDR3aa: CASSYWYNDGYTF; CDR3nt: TGTGCCAGCAGCTACTGGTACAATGATGGCTACACCTTC
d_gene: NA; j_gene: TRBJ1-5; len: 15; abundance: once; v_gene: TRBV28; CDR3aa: CASTQGPQGIQPQHF; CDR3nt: TGTGCCAGCACCCAGGGCCCACAGGGTATTCAGCCCCAGCATTTT
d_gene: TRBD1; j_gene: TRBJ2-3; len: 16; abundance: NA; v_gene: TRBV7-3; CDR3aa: CASSLNRDRGTDTQYF; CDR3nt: TGTGCCAGCAGTTTAAACCGGGACAGGGGCACAGATACGCAGTATTTT
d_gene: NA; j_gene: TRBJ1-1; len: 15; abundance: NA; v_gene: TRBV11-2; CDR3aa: CASSSRLGVNTEAFF; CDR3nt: TGTGCCAGCAGCTCGAGACTGGGGGTGAACACTGAAGCTTTCTTT
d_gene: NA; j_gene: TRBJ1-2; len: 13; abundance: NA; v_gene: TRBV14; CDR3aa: CASSPGLDYGYTF; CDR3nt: TGTGCCAGCAGCCCAGGATTAGACTATGGCTACACCTTC
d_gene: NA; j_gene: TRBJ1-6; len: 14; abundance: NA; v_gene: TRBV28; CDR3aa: CASSRGFYNSPLHF; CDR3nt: TGTGCCAGCAGTCGGGGGTTCTATAATTCACCCCTCCACTTT
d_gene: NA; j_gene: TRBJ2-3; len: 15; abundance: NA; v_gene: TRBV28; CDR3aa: CASSFAGPPPDTQYF; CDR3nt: TGTGCCAGCAGTTTCGCGGGACCCCCTCCAGATACGCAGTATTTT
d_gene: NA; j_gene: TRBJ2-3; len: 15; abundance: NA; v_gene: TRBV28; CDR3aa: CASSLYRDPRDTQYF; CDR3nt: TGTGCCAGCAGTTTATACCGGGACCCAAGAGATACGCAGTATTTT
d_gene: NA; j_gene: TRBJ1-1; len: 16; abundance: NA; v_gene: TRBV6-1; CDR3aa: CASSDFVVRMNTEAFF; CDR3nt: TGTGCCAGCAGTGATTTTGTGGTCAGGATGAACACTGAAGCTTTCTTT
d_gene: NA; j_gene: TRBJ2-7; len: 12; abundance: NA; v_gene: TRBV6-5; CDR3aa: CASRGSTYEQYF; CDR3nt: TGTGCCAGCAGAGGGTCTACCTACGAGCAGTACTTC
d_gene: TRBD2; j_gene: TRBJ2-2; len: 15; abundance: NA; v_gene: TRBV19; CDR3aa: CASSIRGRVTGELFF; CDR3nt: TGTGCCAGTAGTATACGCGGGAGGGTCACCGGGGAGCTGTTTTTT
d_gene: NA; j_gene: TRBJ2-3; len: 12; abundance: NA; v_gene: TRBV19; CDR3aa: CASTGWGNTQYF; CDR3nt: TGTGCCAGTACAGGTTGGGGGAATACGCAGTATTTT
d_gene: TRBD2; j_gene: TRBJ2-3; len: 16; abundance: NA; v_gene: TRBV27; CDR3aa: CASSLGLAGATDTQYF; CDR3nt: TGTGCCAGCAGTTTAGGACTAGCGGGAGCCACAGATACGCAGTATTTT
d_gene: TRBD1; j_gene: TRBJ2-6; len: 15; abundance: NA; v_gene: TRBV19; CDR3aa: CASSDRGFGANVLTF; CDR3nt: TGTGCCAGTAGTGACAGGGGATTTGGGGCCAACGTCCTGACTTTC